This T cell receptor beta chain was captured by sequencing in a study of prognosis after radiotherapy for stage I lung cancer. This clonotype showed up many times. As yet, its antigen is unknown. V lost 0 bases and J 1 base, leaving 7 bases between the germline ends. Germline V lookup: CDR1 SGDLS, CDR2 YYNGEE. The CDR3 extends over 14 amino acids. General study results and limits: Unique TCR clone counts dropped after stereotactic body radiation therapy, from a median of approximately 9,600 to 7,200. Frequencies of TRBV and TRBJ gene use reportedly varied by whether patients had metastases. Where distant metastases developed, patients had lower Shannon entropy after stereotactic body radiation therapy.

Genomic DNA provided the template from which TCR beta CDR3 was amplified by two-round multiplex PCR. With primers specific to each TRBV and TRBJ gene, the first-round PCR was performed. One entry per CDR3 protein results from TCRdb running MiXCR on the multiplex PCR reads. Here the sample spans fewer than 40,000 distinct CDR3 sequences, under 40% being singletons. The chain links TRBV9 to TRBJ2-5; D is unclear. The material sequenced was PBMCs, taken before or after stereotactic body radiation therapy (not recorded which). This clonotype originated in a donor over 45 with non-small cell lung cancer. CDR3 protein: CASSVGPAQETQYF. The CDR3 nucleotides read TGTGCCAGCAGCGTAGGCCCAGCCCAAGAGACCCAGTACTTC.